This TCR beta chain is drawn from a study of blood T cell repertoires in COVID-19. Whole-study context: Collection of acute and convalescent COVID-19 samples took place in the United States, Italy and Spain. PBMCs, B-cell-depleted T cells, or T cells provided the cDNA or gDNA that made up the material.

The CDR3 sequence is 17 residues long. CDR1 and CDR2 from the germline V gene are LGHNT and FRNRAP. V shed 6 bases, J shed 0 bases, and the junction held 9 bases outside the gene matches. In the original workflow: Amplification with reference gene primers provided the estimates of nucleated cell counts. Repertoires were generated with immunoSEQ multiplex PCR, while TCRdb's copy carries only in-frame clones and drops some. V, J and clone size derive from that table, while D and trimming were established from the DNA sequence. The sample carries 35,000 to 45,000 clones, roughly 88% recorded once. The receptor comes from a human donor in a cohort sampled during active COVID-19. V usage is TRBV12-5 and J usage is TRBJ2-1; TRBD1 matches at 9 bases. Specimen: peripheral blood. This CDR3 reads CASGTDRGQISYNEQFF. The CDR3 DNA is TGTGCTAGTGGCACGGACAGGGGACAAATCTCCTACAATGAGCAGTTCTTC.